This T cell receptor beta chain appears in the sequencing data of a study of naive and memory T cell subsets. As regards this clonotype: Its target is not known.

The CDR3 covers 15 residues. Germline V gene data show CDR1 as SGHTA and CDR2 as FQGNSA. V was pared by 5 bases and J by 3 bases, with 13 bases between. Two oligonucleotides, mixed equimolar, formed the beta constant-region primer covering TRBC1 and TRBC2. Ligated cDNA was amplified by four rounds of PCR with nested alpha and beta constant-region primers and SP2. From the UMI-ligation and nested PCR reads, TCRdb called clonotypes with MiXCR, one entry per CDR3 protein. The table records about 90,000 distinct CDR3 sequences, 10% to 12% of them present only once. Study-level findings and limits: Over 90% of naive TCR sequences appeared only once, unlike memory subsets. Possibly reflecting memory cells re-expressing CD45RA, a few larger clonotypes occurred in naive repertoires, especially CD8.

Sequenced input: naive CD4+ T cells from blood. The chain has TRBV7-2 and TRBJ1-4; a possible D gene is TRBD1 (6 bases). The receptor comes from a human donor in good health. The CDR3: CASSRRGAANEKLFF. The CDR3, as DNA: TGTGCCAGCAGCCGTCGGGGGGCGGCTAATGAAAAACTGTTTTTT.